Shown below are 19 T cell receptor beta chains from a single sample sequenced in a study of blood T cells in healthy people across ages. Sample-barcoded 5' priming and a J-beta primer mix drove a second PCR of roughly 7 to 11 cycles. TCRdb passed the 5' RACE reads through MiXCR, listing each CDR3 protein once. The repertoire holds some 1 million distinct CDR3 sequences, with roughly 45% as singletons. Input material: blood. Source of these receptors: an older woman in good health.

The CDR3 spells CASSPFGGGNEQFF. The CDR3 nucleotides read TGTGCCAGCAGCCCCTTTGGGGGAGGGAATGAGCAGTTCTTC. The chain carries TRBV7-2 and TRBJ2-1, with 7 bases that match TRBD2. J was trimmed by 7 bases and V by 5 bases; bases with no gene match: 8. The CDR3 runs 14 residues. Germline V gene data show CDR1 as SGHTA and CDR2 as FQGNSA.

This chain connects TRBV13 to TRBJ2-3; D may match TRBD1 or TRBD2 (5 bases each). The ends were cut back, 5 bases at V and 1 base at J, with 16 bases in the middle. The CDR3 contains 16 residues. CDR1 is PRHDT, CDR2 FYEKMQ, per germline (reference sequence). CDR3 bases: TGTGCCAGCAGCCGTAGGACTGGGGGTGGCACAGATACGCAGTATTTT. Residues: CASSRRTGGGTDTQYF.

This clonotype has a handful of counts. The rearrangement joins TRBV11-2 to TRBJ2-3; 12 bases line up with TRBD2. CDR1 and CDR2 from the germline V gene are SGHAT and FQNNGV. J gave up 4 bases and V 8 bases, and 4 bases lay outside the gene matches. The CDR3 loop spans 14 amino acids. CDR3 sequence (DNA): TGTGCCAGCGCTAGCGGGAGGGCCTCAGATACGCAGTATTTT. This translates into CASASGRASDTQYF.

The J gene is TRBJ2-1, the V gene TRBV5-1; TRBD1 aligns across 7 bases. Germline CDR1 is SGHRS and CDR2 is YFSETQ. This CDR3 has 15 amino acids. V shed 0 bases and J 7 bases; nucleotides not matched to a gene: 7. The CDR3 nucleotides are TGCGCCAGCAGCTTGGTATGGGCAGGGGGAAATGAGCAGTTCTTC. Amino acid sequence: CASSLVWAGGNEQFF.

The chain has TRBV7-6 and TRBJ2-7; TRBD2 agrees at 8 bases. The V gene end was trimmed by 1 base and the J gene end by 7 bases; junction bases not matched to a gene: 9. The CDR3 loop spans 15 amino acids. The V gene's germline CDR1 is SGHVS and CDR2 FNYEAQ. The CDR3 DNA is TGTGCCAGCAGCTTAGACACAGCGGGAGCGAGGGAGCAGTACTTC. Its protein is CASSLDTAGAREQYF. The variable domain in full, with the rest retrieved from reference TRBV7-6 and TRBJ2-7, is GAGVSQSPRYKVTKRGQDVALRCDPISGHVSLYWYRQALGQGPEFLTYFNYEAQQDKSGLPNDRFSAERPEGSISTLTIQRTEQRDSAMYRCASSLDTAGAREQYFGPGTRLTVT.

The rearrangement joins TRBV20-1 to TRBJ2-7, with D perhaps TRBD2 (6 bases). The germline V and J ends were trimmed by 6 bases and 4 bases, with 16 bases remaining between them. Germline assignment: CDR1 DFQATT and CDR2 SNEGSKA (reference sequence). This CDR3 is built from 13 residues. The chain's CDR3 is CSAARRGFYEQYF. The CDR3 coding sequence is TGCAGTGCCGCGAGGAGGGGTTTTTACGAGCAGTACTTC.

This clonotype was found once. The chain employs TRBV27 and TRBJ1-1; no clear D gene. The CDR3 runs 13 residues. Trimming pared 7 bases from V and 3 bases from J, leaving 12 bases between. Germline values: CDR1 MNHEY, CDR2 SMNVEV (reference sequence). CDR3 in amino acids: CASTDPPYTEAFF. CDR3 bases: TGTGCCAGCACCGACCCCCCATACACTGAAGCTTTCTTT.

The chain combines TRBV12-3 or TRBV12-4 with TRBJ1-4; perhaps TRBD1 as D (5 bases). There are 14 residues in the CDR3. The V gene lost 1 base and the J gene lost 5 bases, with 8 bases spanning the gap. CDR3 in DNA: TGTGCCAGCAGTTTAGGGGGGTGGAATGAAAAACTGTTTTTT. Its translation is CASSLGGWNEKLFF.

The chain combines TRBV25-1 with TRBJ2-5; maybe TRBD1 (6 bases). The germline gives CDR1 MGHDK, CDR2 SYGVNS. V gave up 8 bases and J gave up 3 bases, with 19 bases separating them. The length of the CDR3 is 15 residues. CDR3 sequence (DNA): TGTGCCAGCTCCCCTTGGGGACAAACGAAAGAGACCCAGTACTTC. Translation gives CASSPWGQTKETQYF.

The rearrangement joins TRBV10-2 to TRBJ2-3; no reliable D call. V was clipped by 3 bases and J by 9 bases, with 10 bases between them. Germline values: CDR1 WSHSY, CDR2 SAAADI. The CDR3 is made up of 12 amino acids. The CDR3 loop is CASSDDESTQYF. The CDR3 region has the DNA TGCGCCAGCAGTGATGATGAGAGCACGCAGTATTTT.

This sequence joins TRBV7-8 and TRBJ2-7, with 12 bases fitting TRBD2. The CDR3 runs to 16 residues. Trimming cost V 5 bases and J 7 bases; bases outside gene matches: 12. Germline lookup yields CDR1 SGHVS and CDR2 FQNEAQ. CDR3 sequence (DNA): TGTGCCAGCAGCCAAAGGACTAGCGGGAATATCAATGAGCAGTACTTC. Its protein is CASSQRTSGNINEQYF.

The chain combines TRBV15 with TRBJ2-1; 12 bases fit TRBD2. V dropped 6 bases and J dropped 13; count of bases not matched to a gene: 4. This CDR3 region has 12 residues. CDR1 and CDR2 from the germline V gene are LNHNV and YYDKDF (reference sequence). CDR3 protein: CATSLTSGSQFF. DNA of the CDR3: TGTGCCACCAGTCTGACTAGCGGGAGTCAGTTCTTC.

The CDR3 here is CASSLGFRGETQYF. DNA for the CDR3: TGTGCCAGCAGTTTGGGATTCCGGGGGGAGACCCAGTACTTC. The V and J genes are TRBV27 and TRBJ2-7; a weak D match, TRBD2 (6 bases). The J call is doubtful: the DNA matches TRBJ2-5 better. The germline CDR1 and CDR2 sequences are MNHEY and SMNVEV (reference sequence). The CDR3 covers 14 residues.

The V gene is TRBV7-2, the J gene TRBJ2-4, with 12 bases that match TRBD2. The CDR3 consists of 17 residues. Unmatched junction bases numbered 7, after V lost 5 bases and J lost 2 bases. The V gene's germline CDR1 is SGHTA and CDR2 FQGNSA. The CDR3 DNA is TGTGCCAGCAGCATCTCTAGCGGGGGGGGTTCCAAAAACATTCAGTACTTC. This codes for CASSISSGGGSKNIQYF.

This clonotype was picked up a small number of times. V and J are TRBV11-2 and TRBJ2-3; D call uncertain. The V end lost 5 bases, the J end lost 2 bases, and 14 bases lay between the germline ends. CDR3 size: 15 residues. Looked up from germline, CDR1 is SGHAT and CDR2 is FQNNGV. CDR3 protein: CASSPGRQSTDTQYF. The CDR3 nucleotides read TGTGCCAGCAGCCCGGGTCGGCAGTCCACAGATACGCAGTATTTT.

In its sample, this clonotype was seen a few times. The genes are TRBV12-3 or TRBV12-4 and TRBJ2-1, with TRBD2 identical over 8 bases. J lost 15 bases, V lost 6 bases, and 13 bases had no gene match. The length of the CDR3 is 13 residues. CDR3 coding DNA: TGTGCCAGCAGCCCCGGACTAGCCCTTCCCCGGTTCTTC. This translates into CASSPGLALPRFF.

The CDR3 sequence: CSTDDGYTF. Here the CDR3 DNA reads TGCAGCACAGACGATGGCTACACCTTC. This chain connects TRBV29-1 to TRBJ1-2, with D hard to call. The CDR3 extends over 9 amino acids. V was shortened by 8 bases and J by 6 bases, with 7 bases between the two germline ends. Germline V gives CDR1 SQVTM, CDR2 ANQGSEA.

The genes are TRBV20-1 and TRBJ2-5; D possibly matches TRBD1 or TRBD2 (5 bases each). The CDR3 contains 14 residues. From germline, CDR1 is DFQATT and CDR2 SNEGSKA (reference sequence). Between the trimmed V and J ends, which lost 2 bases and 4 bases, there was a span of 14 bases. The CDR3 sequence: CSARHRDDGETQYF. CDR3 nucleotides: TGCAGTGCTAGACACCGGGACGATGGAGAGACCCAGTACTTC.

This clonotype turned up a few times. The chain uses TRBV3-1 and TRBJ2-1; TRBD2 agrees at 11 bases. CDR1 and CDR2 (germline): LGHDT, YNNKEL (reference sequence). The CDR3 spans 16 residues. Unmatched junction bases numbered 2, after V lost 2 bases and J lost 2 bases. This chain's CDR3 is CASSQSLAGAYNEQFF. Written as DNA, the CDR3 is TGTGCCAGCAGCCAATCACTAGCGGGAGCCTACAATGAGCAGTTCTTC.